This T cell receptor beta chain is drawn from a study of T cells in Graves' hyperthyroidism and ophthalmopathy. This CDR3 region has 16 residues. Per the germline V gene, CDR1 is LNHDA and CDR2 is SQIVND (reference sequence). Trimming stripped 4 bases from V and 4 bases from J, with 16 bases between. TCR beta CDR3 region amplification was performed from RNA transcripts. A set of HTBI primers served as the primers for a first-round RT-PCR of the TCR CDR3. Via MiXCR, TCRdb re-called the multiplex PCR reads, giving one row per CDR3 protein. The sample includes roughly 550,000 distinct CDR3 sequences, 15% to 20% of them seen just once.

This TCR was recovered from a woman aged 25 to 39 with Graves' ophthalmopathy. The specimen was blood. V is TRBV19 and J is TRBJ2-2; D might be TRBD2 (6 bases). The CDR3 spells CASSNPGLLTTGELFF. The CDR3 nucleotides are TGTGCCAGTAGTAACCCGGGACTCCTGACCACCGGGGAGCTGTTTTTT.